The 24 T cell receptor beta chains below were found in one sample sequenced in a study of shared clonotypes between healthy human individuals. Only in-frame clones appear in the TCRdb table, and some are missing; sequencing was by immunoSEQ multiplex PCR. The table has about 1.5 million clones, 98% seen once. The sequenced sample consisted of naive CD4+ T cells sorted from blood. Subset indicated: CD45RA+ positively selected. All receptors come from a man younger than 45 in good health.

The chain couples TRBV5-5 to TRBJ2-5; possibly TRBD2 for D (6 bases). CDR3 length: 14 residues. V gave up 2 bases and J gave up 5 bases, with 13 bases separating them. CDR1 SGHKS and CDR2 YYEKEE come from the germline V gene (reference sequence). CDR3 in amino acids: CASSLPGRYETQYF. CDR3 DNA sequence: TGTGCCAGCAGCTTACCCGGGAGATACGAGACCCAGTACTTC.

V is TRBV6-1 and J is TRBJ2-7; no clear D gene. The germline V and J ends were trimmed by 6 bases and 3 bases, with 18 bases remaining between them. The CDR3 covers 15 residues. Germline values: CDR1 MNHNS, CDR2 SASEGT. The CDR3 reads CASSQHEVSFYEQYF. In nucleotides, the CDR3 is TGTGCCAGCAGCCAACATGAGGTGTCCTTCTACGAGCAGTACTTC.

The chain is built from TRBV7-9 and TRBJ2-1; possibly TRBD1 or TRBD2 for D (6 bases each). V lost 0 bases and J 9 bases, leaving 21 bases between the germline ends. Per germline, CDR1 SEHNR and CDR2 FQNEAQ (reference sequence). The CDR3 extends over 17 amino acids. The CDR3 is CASSLAVRTGRSGEQFF. The CDR3 coding sequence is TGTGCCAGCAGCTTAGCGGTCCGAACAGGGAGGAGTGGTGAGCAGTTCTTC.

Of note for this clone: Relative to the germline gene, one junction end is altered; a read error may explain this. The chain joins TRBV28 to TRBJ2-2; TRBD2 matches 9 bases. CDR1 and CDR2 from the germline V gene are MDHEN and SYDVKM. The CDR3 totals 12 residues. CDR3 DNA: TGTGCCAGCAGTTTACAGCGGGAGGCCCCCCGCTTT. It yields the protein CASSLQREAPRF.

Here the CDR3 reads CASSPRGLAGQGDQETQYF. CDR3 bases: TGTGCCAGCTCACCGAGGGGACTAGCTGGGCAAGGCGATCAAGAGACCCAGTACTTC. J is TRBJ2-5 and V is TRBV18; 9 positions match TRBD2. The CDR3 runs to 19 residues. Per germline, CDR1 KGHSH and CDR2 LQKENI. The junction had 16 bases not matched to a gene; V was cut back by 3 bases and J by 2 bases.

This chain uses TRBV9 with TRBJ2-2, with TRBD2 matching 8 bases. The V segment lost 3 bases and the J segment 5 bases; nucleotides outside the gene matches: 15. The CDR3 is made up of 18 amino acids. Germline CDR1 and CDR2: SGDLS and YYNGEE. CDR3 residues: CASSASLRLARETGELFF. In nucleotides, the CDR3 is TGTGCCAGCAGCGCTTCCCTCCGACTAGCGCGAGAGACCGGGGAGCTGTTTTTT.

The V and J genes are TRBV5-1 and TRBJ2-7; 7 bases match TRBD2. The CDR3 has 18 residues. Trimming at V came to 4 bases and at J to 3 bases, leaving 19 bases not matched to a gene. Germline V lookup: CDR1 SGHRS, CDR2 YFSETQ. CDR3 region: CASSGGDRLKVVGYEQYF. The CDR3 DNA is TGCGCCAGCAGCGGGGGGGACCGATTAAAGGTGGTTGGCTACGAGCAGTACTTC.

The CDR3 coding sequence is TGCGCCAGCAGCGGATTACCGGGACAGGTAACCTACGAGCAGTACTTC. Translating gives CASSGLPGQVTYEQYF. The genes are TRBV5-1 and TRBJ2-7; 8 bases are shared with TRBD1. The CDR3 extends over 16 amino acids. The trim removed 4 bases at V and 2 bases at J, leaving 11 bases unmatched. Germline V gives CDR1 SGHRS, CDR2 YFSETQ.

The chain carries TRBV28 and TRBJ1-5, with D uncertain. The CDR3 consists of 15 residues. The V end was cut by 4 bases, the J end by 2 bases, with 12 bases between. The V gene's germline CDR1 is MDHEN and CDR2 SYDVKM. The CDR3, as DNA: TGTGCCAGCAGTTCCTCCGGGAGAGGCAATCAGCCCCAGCATTTT. Translation: CASSSSGRGNQPQHF.

This clone has just one count. The gene calls are TRBV6-6 and TRBJ2-1; D not resolved. The CDR3 length is 12 residues. Germline V gene lookup returns CDR1 MNHNY and CDR2 SVGAGI (reference sequence). V was shortened by 6 bases and J by 7 bases, with 10 bases between the two germline ends. This chain's CDR3 is CASSLLENEQFF. Here the CDR3 DNA reads TGTGCCAGCAGCCTCCTAGAGAATGAGCAGTTCTTC.

Turning to this clone: The same CDR3 also results from other DNA sequences found in this sample. The rearrangement joins TRBV9 to TRBJ2-5, with D uncertain. Germline values: CDR1 SGDLS, CDR2 YYNGEE. The ends were cut back, 0 bases at V and 3 bases at J, with 6 bases in the middle. The CDR3 is made up of 13 amino acids. This chain's CDR3 is CASSVALEETQYF. The CDR3 nucleotides are TGTGCCAGCAGCGTAGCATTGGAAGAGACCCAGTACTTC.

The chain couples TRBV28 to TRBJ2-1, with D unclear. CDR3 length: 12 residues. Germline V gene data show CDR1 as MDHEN and CDR2 as SYDVKM. V shed 1 base and J shed 8 bases, with 6 bases lying between them. The CDR3 sequence: CASSLSADEQFF. In nucleotides, the CDR3 is TGTGCCAGCAGTTTATCGGCGGATGAGCAGTTCTTC.

This rearrangement joins TRBV9 to TRBJ2-2, with a possible D match to TRBD1 (6 bases). Germline V gene data show CDR1 as SGDLS and CDR2 as YYNGEE. The CDR3 runs to 16 residues. V was cut by 0 bases and J by 6 bases, with 15 bases left in between. CDR3 sequence (DNA): TGTGCCAGCAGCGTAGATCCTCCAGGGGCGCCCGGGGAGCTGTTTTTT. Amino acids: CASSVDPPGAPGELFF.

The chain combines TRBV4-1 with TRBJ2-1; TRBD2 matches at 10 bases. The trim removed 1 base at V and 9 bases at J, leaving 9 bases unmatched. The CDR3 runs to 16 residues. Germline V lookup: CDR1 MGHRA, CDR2 YSYEKL. The CDR3 loop is CASSQASGSTLGEQFF. CDR3 in DNA: TGCGCCAGCAGCCAAGCTAGCGGGAGCACCCTAGGTGAGCAGTTCTTC.

The chain is built from TRBV6-1 and TRBJ1-4, with 8 bases that match TRBD1. Germline V gene sequence: CDR1 MNHNS, CDR2 SASEGT. The CDR3 runs to 15 residues. V shed 4 bases, J shed 2 bases, and the junction held 3 bases outside the gene matches. The CDR3 here is CASSVSGGTNEKLFF. Written as DNA, the CDR3 is TGTGCCAGCAGTGTCTCAGGGGGCACTAATGAAAAACTGTTTTTT.

The rearrangement joins TRBV5-1 to TRBJ1-4, with D possibly being TRBD1 (5 bases). Trimming left V 2 bases short and J 3 bases short, with 8 bases between. The CDR3 length is 14 residues. From germline, CDR1 is SGHRS and CDR2 YFSETQ. The CDR3 DNA reads as TGCGCCAGCAGCTTCCAGGGTCCTAATGAAAAACTGTTTTTT. This encodes CASSFQGPNEKLFF.

This clone has a single count. The chain carries TRBV15 and TRBJ2-7, with a possible D match to TRBD1 (6 bases). The length of the CDR3 is 13 residues. With 4 bases removed from V and 2 bases from J, the gap between germline ends came to 9 bases. The germline V gene has CDR1 LNHNV and CDR2 YYDKDF (reference sequence). The CDR3 sequence is CATSKDRPYEQYF. DNA for the CDR3: TGTGCCACCAGCAAAGACAGGCCCTACGAGCAGTACTTC.

The CDR3 here is CASMELPYNEQFF. In nucleotides, the CDR3 is TGTGCCAGCATGGAACTGCCCTACAATGAGCAGTTCTTC. The chain links TRBV28 to TRBJ2-1; D ambiguous. The V gene lost 7 bases and the J gene lost 2 bases, with 9 bases spanning the gap. The CDR3 spans 13 residues. Germline assignment: CDR1 MDHEN and CDR2 SYDVKM.

This chain connects TRBV27 to TRBJ2-7; the D is unclear. Germline V gene data show CDR1 as MNHEY and CDR2 as SMNVEV (reference sequence). V gave up 3 bases and J gave up 0 bases, with 6 bases separating them. The CDR3 loop spans 13 amino acids. CDR3 sequence reads: CASSFPGSYEQYF. DNA of the CDR3: TGTGCCAGCAGTTTCCCGGGCTCCTACGAGCAGTACTTC.

V usage is TRBV27 and J usage is TRBJ2-7; a weak D match, TRBD1 (6 bases). The CDR3 consists of 16 residues. Looked up from germline, CDR1 is MNHEY and CDR2 is SMNVEV (reference sequence). V lost 3 bases and J 2 bases, leaving 17 bases between the germline ends. The CDR3: CASSFMATGDPYEQYF. CDR3 bases: TGTGCCAGCAGTTTTATGGCGACAGGCGATCCCTACGAGCAGTACTTC.

V usage is TRBV7-9 and J usage is TRBJ2-7; TRBD2 matches at 7 bases. In germline, CDR1 is SEHNR, CDR2 FQNEAQ (reference sequence). The CDR3 contains 15 residues. V was pared by 4 bases and J by 5 bases, with 11 bases of the junction left unmatched. CDR3 sequence: CASSSQWEGQDEQYF. In DNA form, the CDR3 reads TGTGCCAGCAGCTCGCAGTGGGAGGGCCAGGACGAGCAGTACTTC.

The chain couples TRBV25-1 to TRBJ2-1, with 8 bases matching TRBD2. Trimming took 6 bases from V and 5 from J; bases not matched to a gene: 12. This CDR3 contains 16 residues. Germline-derived CDR1 and CDR2 are MGHDK and SYGVNS. CDR3 loop: CASRSTTGGPNNEQFF. The DNA of the CDR3 is TGTGCCAGCAGGTCCACAACGGGAGGGCCTAACAATGAGCAGTTCTTC.

This chain links TRBV29-1 with TRBJ2-1, with D perhaps matching TRBD2 (6 bases). CDR1 is SQVTM and CDR2 is ANQGSEA in the germline V gene. V was pared by 8 bases and J by 4 bases, with 21 bases between. CDR3 length: 15 residues. The CDR3 is CSSIGTPTFYNEQFF. CDR3 nucleotide sequence: TGCAGCTCCATCGGGACTCCAACTTTTTACAATGAGCAGTTCTTC.

The chain employs TRBV7-2 and TRBJ2-7; D unclear. V lost 2 bases and J 6 bases, leaving 5 bases between the germline ends. CDR1 is SGHTA, CDR2 FQGNSA, per germline. This CDR3 region has 11 residues. CDR3 sequence: CASSLNIEQYF. In DNA, the CDR3 is TGTGCCAGCAGCTTAAATATCGAGCAGTACTTC.